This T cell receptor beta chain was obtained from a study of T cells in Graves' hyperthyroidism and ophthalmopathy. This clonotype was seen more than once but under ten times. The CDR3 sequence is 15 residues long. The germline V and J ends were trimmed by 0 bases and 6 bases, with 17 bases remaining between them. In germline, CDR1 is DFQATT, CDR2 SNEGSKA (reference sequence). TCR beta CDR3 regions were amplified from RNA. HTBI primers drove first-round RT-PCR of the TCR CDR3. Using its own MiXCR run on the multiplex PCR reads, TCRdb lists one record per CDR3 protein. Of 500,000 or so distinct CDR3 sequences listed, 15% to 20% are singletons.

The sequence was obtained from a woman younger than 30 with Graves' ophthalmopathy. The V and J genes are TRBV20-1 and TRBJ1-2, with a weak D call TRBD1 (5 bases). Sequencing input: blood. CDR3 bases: TGCAGTGCTAGAGATCTTCGGCAGGGCATACATGGCTACACCTTC. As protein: CSARDLRQGIHGYTF.